The TCR beta chain described here comes from a study of human T cells and chemical hapten exposure. About the study: Each week of the approximately 25-week study, patients had diphenylcyclopropenone applied to the scalp.

V shed 3 bases and J 4 bases; nucleotides not matched to a gene: 4. The CDR3 has 13 residues. Germline V CDR1 and CDR2: SQVTM, ANQGSEA. The library attached unique molecular identifiers to individual cDNA molecules. In TCRdb, the RACE reads were re-called with MiXCR into one record per CDR3 protein. In the table there are tens of thousands of distinct CDR3 sequences, roughly a tenth of which are singletons. The time point was: pre-sensitization, week 0. Treatment described: therapeutic diphenylcyclopropenone sensitization with weekly scalp DPC. V usage is TRBV29-1 and J usage is TRBJ2-3, with 7 bases lining up with TRBD1. The clonotype comes from a man in his forties with alopecia areata. Some clones in this sample may be carry-over from other donors' samples. The sample was whole blood, taken in connection with sensitization to the hapten diphenylcyclopropenone (DPC). This CDR3 reads CSVDDRAPDTQYF. The CDR3 DNA sequence: TGCAGCGTTGATGACAGGGCCCCAGATACGCAGTATTTT.